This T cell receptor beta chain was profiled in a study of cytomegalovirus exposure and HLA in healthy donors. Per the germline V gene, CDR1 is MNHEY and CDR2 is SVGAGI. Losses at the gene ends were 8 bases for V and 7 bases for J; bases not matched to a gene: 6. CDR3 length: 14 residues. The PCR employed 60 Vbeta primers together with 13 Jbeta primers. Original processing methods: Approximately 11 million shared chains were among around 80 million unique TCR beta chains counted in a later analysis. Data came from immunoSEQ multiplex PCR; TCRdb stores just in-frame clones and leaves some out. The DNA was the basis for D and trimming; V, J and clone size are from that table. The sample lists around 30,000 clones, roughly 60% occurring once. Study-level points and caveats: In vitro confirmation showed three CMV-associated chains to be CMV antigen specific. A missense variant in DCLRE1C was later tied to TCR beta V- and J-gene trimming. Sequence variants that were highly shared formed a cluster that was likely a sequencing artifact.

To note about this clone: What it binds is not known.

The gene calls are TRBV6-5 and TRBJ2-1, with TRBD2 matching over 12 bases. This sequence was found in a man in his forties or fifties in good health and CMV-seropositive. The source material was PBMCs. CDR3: CASARLAGDNEQFF. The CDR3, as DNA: TGTGCCAGCGCACGACTAGCGGGGGATAATGAGCAGTTCTTC.